The clone carrying this TCR beta chain showed up just a few times. This entry belongs to a study of identical twins. CDR1 and CDR2 (germline): LGHDT, YNNKEL (reference sequence). This CDR3 has 23 amino acids. V lost 0 bases and J lost 0; bases outside the gene matches: 22. Template switching introduced a universal primer site, and the cDNA bore unique molecular identifiers. TCRdb used MiXCR to reprocess the 5' RACE reads, holding one entry per CDR3 protein. The sample yields fewer than 550,000 distinct CDR3 sequences, roughly an eighth seen once. The same data also went into a second study, on yellow fever vaccine responses in identical twins.

The sequenced sample was CD4+ T cells sorted from blood. The V call is TRBV3-1, the J call TRBJ2-3; 9 positions match TRBD2. The clonotype originates from a woman in her late teens or twenties in good health. This chain's CDR3 is CASSQDLRGVLLASGTSTDTQYF. CDR3 nucleotides: TGTGCCAGCAGCCAAGATCTGAGAGGGGTGCTATTGGCTAGCGGGACTAGCACAGATACGCAGTATTTT.